This T cell receptor gamma chain derives from a study of gamma-delta T cells after stem cell transplantation. There are a few counts of this clone. With CATT, TCRdb re-called clones from the RT-PCR reads. Of some 3,000 gamma-chain clones in the sample, less than 20% were seen once. Trimming removed 2 bases from V and 0 bases from J; junction bases left unmatched: 1. Germline assignment: CDR1 VTNTFY and CDR2 YDVSTARD (reference sequence). The CDR3 sequence is 13 residues long. The chain employs TRGV3 and TRGJ1 or TRGJ2. This receptor was identified in a human donor. It is not recorded whose cells these are; they may come from a transplant donor. Sequenced material: gamma-delta T cells. The CDR3 loop reads CATWDKNYYKKLF. CDR3 nucleotide sequence: TGTGCCACCTGGGACAAGAATTATTATAAGAAACTCTTT.